What follows are 11 T cell receptor beta chains derived from one specimen sequenced in a study of T cells in Graves' hyperthyroidism and ophthalmopathy. The TCR beta CDR3 regions underwent amplification using RNA transcripts as the source. TCR CDR3 regions were first amplified by RT-PCR with HTBI primers. TCRdb processed the multiplex PCR reads anew with MiXCR; each CDR3 protein has one entry. Of approximately 430,000 distinct CDR3 sequences in the sample, 15% to 19% were seen once. Sequencing was performed on blood. These receptors all come from a woman aged 18-29 years with Graves' hyperthyroidism.

The CDR3 is CASSLQGRGITGELFF. The CDR3 DNA is TGTGCCAGCAGCTTACAAGGCAGGGGCATTACCGGGGAGCTGTTTTTT. J is TRBJ2-2 and V is TRBV7-6, with D tentatively TRBD1 (6 bases). Germline lookup yields CDR1 SGHVS and CDR2 FNYEAQ. This CDR3 has 16 amino acids. V was trimmed by 2 bases and J by 5 bases, leaving 15 bases between them.

This clonotype was seen repeatedly, ten times or more. V gene TRBV27 combines with J gene TRBJ1-5; no clear D gene. V lost 5 bases, J lost 6 bases, and 23 bases lay in between. This CDR3 comprises 17 residues. Germline V gene data show CDR1 as MNHEY and CDR2 as SMNVEV (reference sequence). The CDR3 reads CASSKAGKDHLGQPQHF. The CDR3 DNA is TGTGCCAGCAGTAAGGCAGGCAAGGACCATCTTGGTCAGCCCCAGCATTTT.

This clonotype occurred many times. The chain links TRBV4-3 to TRBJ2-1; TRBD1 is a possible D gene (6 bases). The CDR3 sequence is 15 residues long. The V gene lost 3 bases and the J gene lost 1 base, with 10 bases spanning the gap. The germline CDR1 and CDR2 sequences are LGHNA and YSLEER. The CDR3 region is CASSHRTDSYNEQFF. The CDR3 DNA reads as TGCGCCAGCAGCCATCGGACAGATTCCTACAATGAGCAGTTCTTC.

This clonotype has a handful of counts. This chain links TRBV4-2 with TRBJ1-2; no firm D call. V was clipped by 0 bases and J by 5 bases, with 7 bases between them. The CDR3 extends over 13 amino acids. Germline CDR1 reads LGHNA; CDR2 reads YNFKEQ. This CDR3 is CASSQEGGYGYTF. As DNA, the CDR3 is TGTGCCAGCAGCCAAGAGGGCGGGTATGGCTACACCTTC.

This clonotype was recorded many times. Here the CDR3 reads CASSQGQIYEQYF. CDR3 in DNA: TGTGCCAGCTCACAAGGACAGATCTACGAGCAGTACTTC. V is TRBV18 and J is TRBJ2-7; D is possibly TRBD1 (6 bases). This CDR3 region has 13 residues. Germline V CDR1 and CDR2: KGHSH, LQKENI. Trimming removed 4 bases from V and 3 bases from J, with 10 bases in between.

This clonotype was seen a handful of times. The rearrangement joins TRBV7-2 to TRBJ2-5; the D gene is possibly TRBD1 (7 bases). The V gene lost 3 bases and the J gene lost 2 bases, with 16 bases spanning the gap. This CDR3 has 16 amino acids. The germline V gene encodes CDR1 SGHTA and CDR2 FQGNSA. CDR3 in amino acids: CASSLSRAGGQETQYF. The CDR3 coding sequence is TGTGCCAGCAGCTTGTCGCGGGCAGGGGGGCAAGAGACCCAGTACTTC.

In this sample, this clonotype turned up many times. This chain links TRBV18 with TRBJ2-1; TRBD2 aligns across 8 bases. The ends lost 2 bases at V and 10 bases at J; junction bases unmatched: 10. Germline V CDR1 and CDR2: KGHSH, LQKENI. The CDR3 contains 15 residues. The CDR3 region has the DNA TGTGCCAGCTCACCAATCCAGCGGGGGCGTCAGGAGCAGTTCTTC. It specifies CASSPIQRGRQEQFF.

This clonotype has only a few counts. The chain links TRBV12-3 or TRBV12-4 to TRBJ1-1; D remains ambiguous. Trimming removed 9 bases from V and 8 bases from J, with 10 bases in between. CDR3 length equals 10 residues. The CDR3 DNA reads as TGTGCCAGGGGATCGTTAGAAGCTTTCTTT. Its protein is CARGSLEAFF.

The chain recombines TRBV5-1 with TRBJ2-5; 14 nucleotides agree with TRBD2. V shed 3 bases, J shed 4 bases, and the junction held 11 bases outside the gene matches. Germline CDR1 reads SGHRS; CDR2 reads YFSETQ. This CDR3 spans 18 amino acids. The CDR3 is CASSYTGTSGGRGETQYF. In DNA, the CDR3 is TGCGCCAGCAGCTACACCGGGACTAGCGGGGGCAGAGGAGAGACCCAGTACTTC.

Concerning this clonotype itself: A read error is possible here, since a much larger clone lies one base away. The rearrangement uses TRBV4-2 and TRBJ2-7, with D maybe TRBD1 (5 bases). Germline loops: CDR1 LGHNA, CDR2 YNFKEQ. The CDR3 is 13 residues long. V was trimmed by 0 bases and J by 6 bases, leaving 9 bases between them. In nucleotides, the CDR3 is TGTGCCAGCAGCCAAGAGAGCGACAGCGAGCAGTACTTC. As protein: CASSQESDSEQYF.

This clonotype has at least ten counts. The V call is TRBV5-6, the J call TRBJ1-1; a possible D gene is TRBD1 (5 bases). V lost 0 bases, J lost 3 bases, and 12 bases lay in between. CDR1 and CDR2 from the germline V gene are SGHDT and YYEEEE. The CDR3 spans 15 residues. CDR3 amino acids: CASSLGRGADTEAFF. As DNA, the CDR3 is TGTGCCAGCAGCTTGGGTCGAGGGGCTGACACTGAAGCTTTCTTT.